Following are 16 T cell receptor beta chains from one sample sequenced in a study of shared clonotypes between healthy human individuals. The repertoire was sequenced with immunoSEQ multiplex PCR; TCRdb's copy has only in-frame clones and lacks some. This sample yields over 2 million clones, of which 90% to 95% are seen a single time; about 0.13% belongs to the top ten. The sequenced sample was naive CD4+ T cells sorted from blood. The subset was: CD45RA+ positively selected. The receptors shown here come from a man aged 18 to 30 in good health.

The V call is TRBV6-1, the J call TRBJ2-7, with TRBD1 identical over 10 bases. CDR3 size: 14 residues. The ends lost 9 bases at V and 2 bases at J; junction bases unmatched: 7. CDR1 MNHNS and CDR2 SASEGT come from the germline V gene. CDR3 loop: CASSGTGVAYEQYF. CDR3 coding DNA: TGTGCCAGTTCCGGGACAGGGGTGGCCTACGAGCAGTACTTC.

The chain links TRBV5-1 to TRBJ2-1, with 8 bases identical to TRBD2. CDR1 SGHRS and CDR2 YFSETQ come from the germline V gene. The CDR3 contains 14 residues. Trimming at V came to 0 bases and at J to 9 bases, leaving 5 bases not matched to a gene. CDR3 sequence (DNA): TGCGCCAGCAGCTTGGGACCCGGGAGGGTTGAGCAGTTCTTC. Translated: CASSLGPGRVEQFF.

This chain uses TRBV6-4 with TRBJ1-6; 8 bases agree with TRBD1. There are 16 residues in the CDR3. After removal of 6 bases from V and 7 bases from J, the junction contained 11 bases not matched to a gene. Germline V CDR1 and CDR2: MRHNA, SNTAGT. CDR3 amino acids: CASSRFSGQGNSPLHF. CDR3 in DNA: TGTGCCAGCAGCCGTTTTAGTGGACAGGGAAATTCACCCCTCCACTTT.

The rearrangement uses TRBV2 and TRBJ1-2; no clear D gene. V dropped 6 bases and J dropped 0 bases, with 11 bases sitting between them. The germline V gene has CDR1 SNHLY and CDR2 FYNNEI. CDR3 length equals 14 residues. DNA for the CDR3: TGTGCCAGCAGCCCCCAAACCGCTAACTATGGCTACACCTTC. Its protein product is CASSPQTANYGYTF.

This chain connects TRBV29-1 to TRBJ2-1; D is perhaps TRBD1 (5 bases). With 5 bases removed from V and 7 bases from J, the gap between germline ends came to 12 bases. Germline V gene sequence: CDR1 SQVTM, CDR2 ANQGSEA. The CDR3 runs to 12 residues. The CDR3 reads CSVRQGVNEQFF. For the CDR3, the DNA is TGCAGCGTTCGCCAAGGGGTGAATGAGCAGTTCTTC.

The chain has TRBV4-1 and TRBJ1-2; D is possibly TRBD1 (5 bases). CDR3 length: 14 residues. Germline V lookup: CDR1 MGHRA, CDR2 YSYEKL. The V gene lost 4 bases and the J gene lost 4 bases, with 13 bases spanning the gap. Here the CDR3 reads CASSPGDFFYGYTF. The CDR3 nucleotides read TGCGCCAGCAGCCCTGGGGACTTCTTCTATGGCTACACCTTC.

This chain uses TRBV21-1 with TRBJ1-2; the DNA was not compared with TRBD1, the D call given in the table. TRBV21-1 is a pseudogene. The CDR3 has 15 residues. CDR3 loop: CASSKGVRGQGGYTF. The CDR3 coding sequence is TGTGCCAGCAGCAAAGGTGTCAGGGGACAAGGTGGCTACACCTTC.

This chain connects TRBV27 to TRBJ2-7, with D tentatively TRBD1 or TRBD2 (5 bases each). V gave up 2 bases and J gave up 0 bases, with 26 bases separating them. CDR3 length equals 20 residues. Germline CDR1 MNHEY, CDR2 SMNVEV (reference sequence). CDR3 sequence reads: CASSLRRTGTTLSSSYEQYF. The CDR3 DNA follows: TGTGCCAGCAGTTTACGTCGAACCGGGACGACTCTCTCCAGCTCCTACGAGCAGTACTTC.

The gene calls are TRBV28 and TRBJ1-2; D is unresolved. V was clipped by 7 bases and J by 8 bases, with 11 bases between them. The CDR3 runs 11 residues. Germline loops: CDR1 MDHEN, CDR2 SYDVKM. CDR3 coding DNA: TGTGCCAGCAATTCGATAGGGGGCTACACCTTC. Protein product: CASNSIGGYTF.

The V and J genes are TRBV6-5 and TRBJ2-3; 7 bases map to TRBD2. Germline values: CDR1 MNHEY, CDR2 SVGAGI. V gave up 2 bases and J gave up 5 bases; unmatched junction bases: 4. The CDR3 length is 14 residues. The CDR3 loop is CASSYGGVGDTQYF. The CDR3 bases are TGTGCCAGCAGTTACGGGGGGGTGGGAGATACGCAGTATTTT.

This CDR3 is CASSLWAGELFF. CDR3 DNA sequence: TGTGCCAGCAGTTTATGGGCCGGGGAGCTGTTTTTT. The J gene is TRBJ2-2, the V gene TRBV27; D is unclear. V shed 1 base and J shed 6 bases, with 3 bases lying between them. Germline values: CDR1 MNHEY, CDR2 SMNVEV (reference sequence). The CDR3 extends over 12 amino acids.

The chain links TRBV11-2 to TRBJ2-7; TRBD1 is a possible D gene (6 bases). This CDR3 has 16 residues. Looked up from germline, CDR1 is SGHAT and CDR2 is FQNNGV. The V end was cut by 2 bases, the J end by 0 bases, with 14 bases between. The CDR3 sequence is CASSLLRDTFSYEQYF. In DNA form, the CDR3 reads TGTGCCAGCAGCTTACTCCGGGACACCTTCTCCTACGAGCAGTACTTC.

The chain employs TRBV7-9 and TRBJ2-1, with 9 bases aligning to TRBD2. The CDR3 totals 15 residues. V gave up 0 bases and J gave up 4 bases; unmatched junction bases: 1. The germline gives CDR1 SEHNR, CDR2 FQNEAQ (reference sequence). CDR3 coding DNA: TGTGCCAGCAGCTTAGCTAGCGGGGGTTACAATGAGCAGTTCTTC. Translation gives CASSLASGGYNEQFF.

The chain combines TRBV18 with TRBJ1-2; TRBD1 aligns across 7 bases. Looked up from germline, CDR1 is KGHSH and CDR2 is LQKENI. The J segment lost 7 bases and the V segment lost 3 bases, leaving 5 bases of the junction unmatched. The CDR3 is 13 residues long. The CDR3 DNA follows: TGTGCCAGCTCACCGGGACAGTTCTCTGGCTACACCTTC. This encodes CASSPGQFSGYTF.

J is TRBJ2-6 and V is TRBV7-2; D perhaps matches TRBD2 (5 bases). This CDR3 is built from 18 residues. The V gene's germline CDR1 is SGHTA and CDR2 FQGNSA. Trimming stripped 3 bases from V and 0 bases from J, with 15 bases between. Written as DNA, the CDR3 is TGTGCCAGCAGCTTTCCCAGAGGCGGGCTCTCTGGGGCCAACGTCCTGACTTTC. As protein: CASSFPRGGLSGANVLTF.

The rearrangement links TRBV7-9 to TRBJ1-5; D call uncertain. The germline CDR1 and CDR2 sequences are SEHNR and FQNEAQ (reference sequence). The CDR3 has 16 amino acids. V lost 1 base, J lost 3 bases, and 13 bases lay in between. The DNA for the CDR3 is TGTGCCAGCAGCTTAGGAATAGGGCTGACCAATCAGCCCCAGCATTTT. Translated: CASSLGIGLTNQPQHF.